This T cell receptor (beta chain) is from a study of identical twins (TCRdb year 2016). Context from the whole study: To test whether fetal clonotypes persist, the study used deep sequencing on TCR alpha and beta repertoires from monozygotic twins, unrelated adults of various ages, and cord blood. To rule out contamination, the twin experiments were replicated at different times with different library preparation protocols. Broader findings and caveats from the paper: Out-of-frame TCR alpha sequences shared between twins showed an excess of low generation-probability sequences compared with coincidental sharing between unrelated individuals. Fewer insertions were carried by abundant cord blood beta clonotypes; a weaker similar trend was observed in young adult naive repertoires, while no such trend was observed in memory repertoires. Conclusions relied on cross-sectional statistical analysis, since the same donors could not be followed over many years. Out-of-frame TCR alpha sharing in monozygotic twins was systematically underestimated by recombination models, whereas sharing between unrelated individuals was in agreement with the recombination models. Excess twin sharing in beta out-of-frame sequences was weaker because fewer shared sequences lowered the signal-to-noise ratio. Invariant T cells such as MAIT and iNKT could partly confound zero-insertion analyses, although diverse VJ usage argued against such confounding for most clonotypes.

Comment on this clonotype: Its cognate antigen has yet to be identified. No much larger clone is present one base from it, and per-base qualities are unavailable.

Library prep was done by 5' RACE. Instrument on record: Illumina HiSeq 2000. A universal primer binding site was introduced by template switching, and a unique molecular identifier was present in the final cDNA, enabling accurate counting of TCR cDNA molecules. First-strand cDNA for TCR alpha and beta chains was synthesized from specific primers in the conserved constant-segment region. To control for contamination, every cDNA library was double barcoded, receiving both a SMART-Mk sample barcode and Illumina barcodes. TruSeq adapter sequences along with Illumina sample barcodes were introduced in two successive PCR steps. The Illumina HiSeq platform was used with custom primers to sequence TCR alpha and beta cDNA libraries. Per the authors' processing: Raw reads were processed with MiGEC to extract unique molecular identifiers, and MiXCR was used to determine CDR3 positions. For each individual, recombination models were inferred using an EM algorithm with the repgenHMM and IGoR tools. Shared clonotypes were analyzed with the tcR package in R, and sharing was normalized by the product of cloneset sizes. Out-of-frame nonproductive sequences were analyzed to study raw recombination free of thymic and clonal selection effects. In-frame beta chains were kept once TCRdb had trimmed the public reads at Q25 with fastp and called clones with MiXCR. Each CDR3 protein gets just one entry, which takes the most common genes and DNA from the rows behind it. These V and J calls are TCRdb output, not the study's own analysis. The table for this sample lists roughly 770,000 distinct CDR3 sequences; approximately 18% of them were counted only once. In total, the top ten clones hold about an eighth of the sample.

Every donor in the study was a healthy Caucasian. The twin cohort consisted of three pairs of female monozygotic twins, all aged about 18 to 29 years. The RNA used for TCR libraries was isolated from peripheral blood mononuclear cells. Spanning cysteine to phenylalanine, the CDR3 consists of 14 amino acids. Of all the DNA, just the CDR3 is kept, 42 bases in frame from base 1. The germline V end is reduced by 5 bases and the J end by 2 bases; junction bases left unmatched: 4. Taken from the germline V gene, the CDR1 and CDR2 loops are SGHVS and FQNEAQ. The sample was also reused in another study, on T cells expressing NK-cell markers. The second study's authors report: Three sorted T-cell subsets (CD3+CD56+NKG2C+, CD3+CD56+NKG2C- and CD3+CD56-NKG2C+) from roughly eight donors had their TCR beta-chain repertoires profiled. Of the eight sequenced donors, seven were found to be HCMV-seropositive and one was found to be HCMV-seronegative. In several experiments an anti-gammadeltaTCR antibody was added to restrict sorting to alphabetaTCR-expressing T cells. In six or seven donors, the dominant CD3+CD56+NKG2C+ clonotypes ranked among the top 10 CD8+ clonotypes, making up about 1.0-8% of CD8+ T cells. Those dominant clonotypes were again the most abundant among CD3+CD56-NKG2C+ cells in a few donors, at about 25-65%. Whether the expanded NKG2C-expressing T cell clones were specific for HCMV antigens remained unclear. All eight donors whose samples were sequenced were randomly selected healthy volunteers, three of them men and five women. HCMV serostatus was determined by detecting HCMV-specific IgG in serum with a commercial ELISA kit. Bulk peripheral blood T-cell repertoires were additionally sequenced from unsorted PBMC for six donors. MIGEC was used to demultiplex reads and group the reads by UMI, and MiTCR was used to assemble and quantify clonotypes. To exclude erroneous sequences, only TCR cDNA sequences supported by at least two reads were retained. The tcR package was used for downstream repertoire analysis, and clonotypes were matched across fractions by CDR3 nucleotide sequence plus V segment. VDJmatch was used to annotate antigen specificity against VDJdb, with one amino acid substitution allowed in CDR3.

Material for sequencing was PBMCs. The chain is assembled from TRBV7-8 and TRBJ2-5; 8 bases in the middle match TRBD2. This TCR came from a woman between 18 and 29 years old in good health. CDR3 loop: CASSASGSQETQYF. The base sequence is TGTGCCAGCAGCGCTAGCGGGTCGCAAGAGACCCAGTACTTC.